The 22 T cell receptor beta chains reported below all come from one sample, sequenced in a study of glioma-infiltrating T cells after dendritic cell vaccination. Produced via immunoSEQ multiplex PCR; TCRdb's table is partial and in-frame only. The sample includes over 90,000 clones, roughly 76% of them seen just once. Sequencing used blood, obtained before dendritic cell vaccination. These receptors were taken from a human donor with glioblastoma.

The J gene is TRBJ1-2, the V gene TRBV21-1; the DNA was not used to check the table's D call, TRBD1. TRBV21-1 is designated a pseudogene. This CDR3 has 17 residues. CDR3 in amino acids: CASSKAGQGTRIYGYTF. The CDR3 DNA reads TGTGCCAGCAGCAAAGCAGGACAGGGGACGCGGATCTATGGCTACACCTTC.

This chain uses TRBV19 with TRBJ1-1, with D unresolved. From germline, CDR1 is LNHDA and CDR2 SQIVND (reference sequence). The V gene lost 5 bases and the J gene lost 1 base, with 8 bases spanning the gap. This CDR3 has 13 residues. The CDR3 loop is CASSQYRNTEAFF. The CDR3 bases are TGTGCCAGTAGTCAATACAGGAACACTGAAGCTTTCTTT.

This clone was seen once. Distinct nucleotide sequences in the sample also encode this CDR3. The chain has TRBV19 and TRBJ1-4; TRBD1 is a possible D gene (5 bases). The germline gives CDR1 LNHDA, CDR2 SQIVND (reference sequence). Between the trimmed V and J ends, which lost 6 bases and 8 bases, there was a span of 19 bases. The length of the CDR3 is 15 residues. In DNA form, the CDR3 reads TGTGCCAGTAGCACGGGACTCAACCGTTGGGAAAAACTGTTTTTT. This gives the protein CASSTGLNRWEKLFF.

The chain combines TRBV5-4 with TRBJ2-5; D gene uncertain. The CDR3 loop spans 14 amino acids. Germline lookup yields CDR1 SGHNT and CDR2 YYREEE (reference sequence). The V gene lost 4 bases and the J gene lost 0 bases, with 10 bases spanning the gap. For the CDR3, the DNA is TGTGCCAGCAGCGCGGTGGGTCACCAAGAGACCCAGTACTTC. Translated: CASSAVGHQETQYF.

The table lists this clone with a count of one. The chain couples TRBV9 to TRBJ2-7; a possible D gene is TRBD2 (5 bases). Germline lookup yields CDR1 SGDLS and CDR2 YYNGEE. The V end lost 3 bases, the J end lost 0 bases, and 10 bases lay between the germline ends. The CDR3 is made up of 14 amino acids. In DNA form, the CDR3 reads TGTGCCAGCAGCGCGACTATCACCTCCTACGAGCAGTACTTC. Amino acid sequence: CASSATITSYEQYF.

This clone came up a few times. The rearrangement uses TRBV19 and TRBJ1-1; TRBD1 agrees at 7 bases. With 1 base clipped from V and 4 bases from J, the junction kept 3 bases outside the gene matches. The CDR3 is made up of 14 amino acids. CDR1 LNHDA and CDR2 SQIVND come from the germline V gene (reference sequence). For the CDR3, the DNA is TGTGCCAGTAGTATAGCCCCAGGGGGCACTGAAGCTTTCTTT. Translation: CASSIAPGGTEAFF.

CDR3 residues: CASSSGGGEAFF. CDR3 in DNA: TGTGCCAGCAGCTCTGGGGGCGGGGAAGCTTTCTTT. The chain joins TRBV13 to TRBJ1-1; D is possibly TRBD1 (6 bases). This CDR3 is 12 amino acids long. The germline V gene encodes CDR1 PRHDT and CDR2 FYEKMQ (reference sequence). Between the trimmed V and J ends, which lost 4 bases and 8 bases, there was a span of 11 bases.

V usage is TRBV11-3 and J usage is TRBJ2-2, with D possibly matching TRBD2 (6 bases). Trimming left V 1 base short and J 1 base short, with 19 bases between. This CDR3 is built from 19 residues. From germline, CDR1 is SGHNT and CDR2 YENEEA. As DNA, the CDR3 is TGTGCCAGCAGCTTAGGGGCGGGGCCCACCCGGAGGAACACCGGGGAGCTGTTTTTT. This encodes CASSLGAGPTRRNTGELFF.

J is TRBJ1-6 and V is TRBV18; TRBD1 might be the D (6 bases). V dropped 5 bases and J dropped 6 bases, with 14 bases sitting between them. Germline V gene data show CDR1 as KGHSH and CDR2 as LQKENI. CDR3 length: 15 amino acids. The CDR3 coding sequence is TGTGCCAGCTCAGGGGGCGCCCTTGGTAATTCACCCCTCCACTTT. Amino acids: CASSGGALGNSPLHF.

The rearrangement uses TRBV19 and TRBJ1-2; tentative D call: TRBD1 (6 bases). CDR1 is LNHDA, CDR2 SQIVND, per germline (reference sequence). The CDR3 is 13 residues long. V lost 5 bases, J lost 8 bases, and 15 bases lay in between. The CDR3 DNA reads as TGTGCCAGTAGTTCGACGACAGGTAACGGCTACACCTTC. Its protein product is CASSSTTGNGYTF.

The count of this clone is one. V usage is TRBV14 and J usage is TRBJ1-2, with D possibly TRBD1 on 5 matching bases. Germline CDR1 reads SGHDN; CDR2 reads FVKESK. The CDR3 extends over 18 amino acids. Trimming took 1 base from V and 0 from J, leaving 18 bases between them. CDR3 region: CASSQGVETDKANYGYTF. The CDR3, as DNA: TGTGCCAGCAGCCAAGGCGTTGAGACAGATAAAGCTAACTATGGCTACACCTTC.

Only one count was recorded for this clone. The chain joins TRBV7-2 to TRBJ2-2, with D possibly TRBD2 on 5 matching bases. V gave up 6 bases and J gave up 0 bases, with 14 bases separating them. The CDR3 runs 16 residues. Germline CDR1 and CDR2: SGHTA and FQGNSA. The CDR3 spells CASSRTGVSNTGELFF. The CDR3 nucleotides read TGTGCCAGCAGTCGAACCGGGGTTTCGAACACCGGGGAGCTGTTTTTT.

J is TRBJ1-4 and V is TRBV28; D perhaps matches TRBD1 (6 bases). CDR1 MDHEN and CDR2 SYDVKM come from the germline V gene. The V end was cut by 6 bases, the J end by 0 bases, with 14 bases between. This CDR3 region has 16 residues. The CDR3, as DNA: TGTGCCAGCAGGCCTACAGGGACCGCAACTAATGAAAAACTGTTTTTT. This translates into CASRPTGTATNEKLFF.

This chain links TRBV5-5 with TRBJ1-2, with a weak D call TRBD1 (6 bases). CDR1 is SGHKS, CDR2 YYEKEE, per germline (reference sequence). Trimming removed 7 bases at V and 3 bases at J, with 19 bases between. This CDR3 comprises 15 residues. Written as DNA, the CDR3 is TGTGCCAGCTATGGGGAACAGGCAGGGGACTATGGCTACACCTTC. As protein: CASYGEQAGDYGYTF. Using reference TRBV5-5 and TRBJ1-2 for the parts outside the CDR3, the full variable domain is DAGVTQSPTHLIKTRGQQVTLRCSPISGHKSVSWYQQVLGQGPQFIFQYYEKEERGRGNFPDRFSARQFPNYSSELNVNALLLGDSALYLCASYGEQAGDYGYTFGSGTRLTVV.

The CDR3 is CASSESGQGMDQPQHF. The CDR3 DNA is TGTGCCAGCAGTGAATCCGGACAGGGGATGGATCAGCCCCAGCATTTT. The chain recombines TRBV2 with TRBJ1-5, with 9 bases lining up with TRBD1. Germline-derived CDR1 and CDR2 are SNHLY and FYNNEI. The CDR3 runs to 16 residues. The V and J ends lost 2 bases and 5 bases, in that order; junction bases with no gene match: 7.

This clone was counted a few times. The CDR3 DNA reads as TGTGCCGGGACATGGGACTTGGGTAATTCACCCCTCCACTTT. It encodes CAGTWDLGNSPLHF. The chain couples TRBV30 to TRBJ1-6; D is perhaps TRBD1 (6 bases). This CDR3 has 14 amino acids. From germline, CDR1 is GTSNPN and CDR2 SVGIG (reference sequence). V lost 8 bases and J 6 bases, leaving 17 bases between the germline ends.

This rearrangement joins TRBV7-9 to TRBJ1-1; D is uncertain. Germline-derived CDR1 and CDR2 are SEHNR and FQNEAQ (reference sequence). Deletions cut 3 bases from V and 3 bases from J, with 8 bases between. The CDR3 spans 13 residues. Here the CDR3 reads CASSLRGYTEAFF. The CDR3 bases are TGTGCCAGCAGCTTGCGGGGTTACACTGAAGCTTTCTTT.

This clone was detected once. The chain joins TRBV6-6 to TRBJ1-4, with 7 positions matching TRBD1. The CDR3 is 15 amino acids. The ends lost 4 bases at V and 5 bases at J; junction bases unmatched: 7. CDR1 and CDR2 from the germline V gene are MNHNY and SVGAGI (reference sequence). Written as DNA, the CDR3 is TGTGCCAGCAGTTGGCTCGGGACAGAGAATGAAAAACTGTTTTTT. Translation gives CASSWLGTENEKLFF.

Points on this clone: This likely comes from a read error, as the CDR3 has no conserved phenylalanine or tryptophan at its end. This sequence joins TRBV15 and TRBJ1-5; 7 bases agree with TRBD1. Germline assignment: CDR1 LNHNV and CDR2 YYDKDF (reference sequence). V dropped 1 base and J dropped 6; count of bases not matched to a gene: 6. The CDR3 length is 15 residues. The chain's CDR3 is CATSRGDREVQPQHL. The CDR3 coding sequence is TGTGCCACCAGCAGAGGAGACAGGGAAGTTCAGCCCCAGCATCTT.

The table lists this clone with a count of one. The chain couples TRBV6-6 to TRBJ2-1; possibly TRBD1 for D (5 bases). The CDR3 sequence is 16 residues long. V was clipped by 2 bases and J by 3 bases, with 14 bases between them. The germline V gene encodes CDR1 MNHNY and CDR2 SVGAGI (reference sequence). The CDR3 sequence is CASSYPQGRVYNEQFF. The DNA of the CDR3 is TGTGCCAGCAGTTACCCGCAGGGCAGGGTCTACAATGAGCAGTTCTTC.

This clone was counted only a few times. The DNA of the CDR3 is TGTGCCAGCACGCCGACAGGGTCGGGAAATTCACCCCTCCACTTT. It encodes CASTPTGSGNSPLHF. The V and J genes are TRBV7-9 and TRBJ1-6, with TRBD1 identical over 7 bases. The CDR3 length is 15 residues. J lost 7 bases, V lost 7 bases, and 10 bases had no gene match. The germline gives CDR1 SEHNR, CDR2 FQNEAQ (reference sequence). Using reference TRBV7-9 and TRBJ1-6 for the parts outside the CDR3, the full variable domain is DTGVSQNPRHKITKRGQNVTFRCDPISEHNRLYWYRQTLGQGPEFLTYFQNEAQLEKSRLLSDRFSAERPKGSFSTLEIQRTEQGDSAMYLCASTPTGSGNSPLHFGNGTRLTVT.

This chain connects TRBV13 to TRBJ2-7; D perhaps matches TRBD1 (5 bases). CDR1 and CDR2 (germline): PRHDT, FYEKMQ (reference sequence). The length of the CDR3 is 16 residues. Trimming cost V 5 bases and J 4 bases, with 21 bases left between them. The CDR3 protein is CASSPPGSGWPYEQYF. CDR3 sequence (DNA): TGTGCCAGCAGCCCCCCAGGGTCCGGATGGCCTTACGAGCAGTACTTC.